This T cell receptor beta chain originates from a study of cytomegalovirus exposure and HLA in healthy donors. Whole-study findings and limits: The study labeled 150 or so TCR beta chains cytomegalovirus-associated. Whilst most TCR sequences proved rare, a subset of public TCRs occurred across many donors.

Notes on this clone: Its target is not known.

V lost 5 bases and J 9 bases, leaving 18 bases between the germline ends. Germline V gives CDR1 SGHTA, CDR2 FQGNSA. This CDR3 is 14 amino acids long. Only in-frame clones appear in the TCRdb table, and some are missing; sequencing was by immunoSEQ multiplex PCR. Seen here are roughly 200,000 clones, roughly 86% observed once, and the top ten hold roughly 7%. This TCR was recovered from a man aged 30-40 years in good health and CMV-seropositive. Sequenced input: PBMCs. The rearrangement joins TRBV7-2 to TRBJ2-3; a possible D gene is TRBD2 (5 bases). CDR3 in amino acids: CASSVPGSTITQYF. The CDR3 DNA follows: TGTGCCAGCAGCGTGCCGGGATCAACTATCACGCAGTATTTT.